The 26 T cell receptor beta chains below all came from one sample that was sequenced in a study of patients and donors after allogeneic stem cell transplantation. TCRdb called the RT-PCR reads again in MiXCR, with one record for every CDR3 protein. This table has about 18,000 distinct CDR3 sequences, approximately 4.4% appearing once. The source material was blood, either unsorted or a sorted T cell fraction (not recorded which). The receptors originated from a human donor who was either an allogeneic HSCT recipient or a stem cell or donor lymphocyte infusion donor (not recorded which). It is not recorded whose cells these are; they may come from a transplant donor.

About this clonotype: At one of its ends the junction is not consistent with the germline gene, which may arise from a read error. CDR3 sequence reads: CASSYSGRLGGRERF. The CDR3 nucleotides read TGTGCCAGCAGTTATAGCGGGAGGCTTGGTGGTCGAGAAAGGTTC. The rearrangement joins TRBV2 to TRBJ2-1, with 10 bases lining up with TRBD2. Germline loops: CDR1 SNHLY, CDR2 FYNNEI. The CDR3 length is 15 residues.

On this clonotype: A read error may explain this, as a much larger clone is one base away. V usage is TRBV18 and J usage is TRBJ1-1; weak D call: TRBD1 (6 bases). Germline V lookup: CDR1 KGHSH, CDR2 LQKENI. The CDR3 has 15 amino acids. The CDR3 DNA follows: TGTGACAGCTCACCAACCCAGGGGTCAGGCACTGAAGCTTTCTTT. It codes for CDSSPTQGSGTEAFF.

This clonotype was seen at least ten times. The chain is built from TRBV28 and TRBJ1-2; 12 bases are a match to TRBD1. This CDR3 contains 16 residues. Germline V gene lookup returns CDR1 MDHEN and CDR2 SYDVKM. The V segment lost 3 bases and the J segment 7 bases; nucleotides outside the gene matches: 9. The DNA for the CDR3 is TGTGCCAGCAGTTTTGCCGGGACAGGGGGCCCTTTTGGCTACACCTTC. Translated, it gives CASSFAGTGGPFGYTF.

The table lists this clonotype with many counts. The V and J genes are TRBV7-9 and TRBJ2-5, with 7 bases lining up with TRBD1. Germline CDR1 is SEHNR and CDR2 is FQNEAQ (reference sequence). The CDR3 spans 15 residues. Losses at the gene ends were 1 base for V and 1 base for J; bases not matched to a gene: 3. The CDR3 is CASSLDRGTQETQYF. The DNA for the CDR3 is TGTGCCAGCAGCTTAGACAGGGGTACCCAAGAGACCCAGTACTTC.

Regarding this clonotype: A much larger clone differs by one base, so this may be a read error. The chain carries TRBV20-1 and TRBJ2-2, with 10 nucleotides matching TRBD2. The germline gives CDR1 DFQATT, CDR2 SNEGSKA (reference sequence). The CDR3 sequence is 16 residues long. J was trimmed by 3 bases and V by 3 bases; bases with no gene match: 7. CDR3 nucleotides: TGCAGTGCTAGCCGTCTAGCGGGAGTCTACACCGGGGAGCTGTTTTTT. This codes for CSASRLAGVYTGELFF.

This clonotype has a count of ten or more. V gene TRBV7-9 combines with J gene TRBJ1-5, with TRBD1 as a possible D gene (5 bases). The CDR3 consists of 16 residues. V lost 5 bases, J lost 3 bases, and 17 bases lay in between. The germline V gene has CDR1 SEHNR and CDR2 FQNEAQ (reference sequence). This CDR3 reads CASSLGVGGDNQPQHF. The CDR3 DNA sequence: TGTGCCAGCAGCCTAGGGGTGGGCGGAGACAATCAGCCCCAGCATTTT. The whole variable domain, filled in from reference TRBV7-9 and TRBJ1-5, reads DTGVSQNPRHKITKRGQNVTFRCDPISEHNRLYWYRQTLGQGPEFLTYFQNEAQLEKSRLLSDRFSAERPKGSFSTLEIQRTEQGDSAMYLCASSLGVGGDNQPQHFGDGTRLSIL.

The chain links TRBV28 to TRBJ1-2; weak D call: TRBD1 (5 bases). CDR1 and CDR2 from the germline V gene are MDHEN and SYDVKM. Trimming removed 2 bases from V and 11 bases from J, with 18 bases in between. CDR3 length equals 14 residues. The CDR3 DNA reads as TGTGCCAGCAGTTTACCCAACAGGTTCGGAGCTTACACCTTC. Translated: CASSLPNRFGAYTF.

This clonotype was seen at least ten times. V usage is TRBV20-1 and J usage is TRBJ1-1; no clear D gene. This CDR3 has 14 amino acids. Trimming took 0 bases from V and 1 from J, leaving 9 bases between them. Germline V lookup: CDR1 DFQATT, CDR2 SNEGSKA (reference sequence). The CDR3 DNA follows: TGCAGTGCTAGAGATAAGGGAGGGAACACTGAAGCTTTCTTT. Its translation is CSARDKGGNTEAFF.

This clonotype was seen at least ten times. This chain connects TRBV24-1 to TRBJ1-5; a possible D gene is TRBD1 (5 bases). Germline loops: CDR1 KGHDR, CDR2 SFDVKD. The CDR3 runs 16 residues. Trimming removed 4 bases from V and 0 bases from J, with 12 bases in between. The CDR3 sequence: CATSEDSGNSNQPQHF. The DNA of the CDR3 is TGTGCCACCAGTGAAGACAGCGGAAATAGCAATCAGCCCCAGCATTTT.

In this sample, this clonotype turned up many times. The chain links TRBV13 to TRBJ1-1; the D gene is possibly TRBD1 (6 bases). Germline values: CDR1 PRHDT, CDR2 FYEKMQ (reference sequence). CDR3 length: 16 amino acids. V dropped 5 bases and J dropped 7 bases, with 23 bases sitting between them. The CDR3 bases are TGTGCCAGCAGCCCAGTATTAAGAGGACAGCGTTTTGAAGCTTTCTTT. Translating it yields CASSPVLRGQRFEAFF.

This clonotype was counted only a few times. This chain connects TRBV4-2 to TRBJ2-7, with D perhaps TRBD2 (5 bases). From germline, CDR1 is LGHNA and CDR2 YNFKEQ. V was clipped by 0 bases and J by 3 bases, with 12 bases between them. This CDR3 contains 15 residues. The CDR3 spells CASSQETTRVYEQYF. The CDR3 region has the DNA TGTGCCAGCAGCCAAGAGACTACCCGGGTCTACGAGCAGTACTTC.

The chain couples TRBV20-1 to TRBJ1-2; D perhaps matches TRBD1 (6 bases). V was clipped by 6 bases and J by 8 bases, with 22 bases between them. The CDR3 runs to 14 residues. Looked up from germline, CDR1 is DFQATT and CDR2 is SNEGSKA (reference sequence). This chain's CDR3 is CSAKGQYTPNGYTF. CDR3 DNA sequence: TGCAGTGCCAAGGGACAATACACCCCCAACGGCTACACCTTC.

The chain couples TRBV28 to TRBJ2-5; 8 positions match TRBD2. Looked up from germline, CDR1 is MDHEN and CDR2 is SYDVKM. The length of the CDR3 is 13 residues. With V trimmed by 7 bases and J by 1 base, 2 bases remained unmatched. CDR3 residues: CASIAGTQETQYF. The CDR3 DNA follows: TGTGCCAGCATAGCGGGAACCCAAGAGACCCAGTACTTC.

The sample holds many counts of this clonotype. The chain has TRBV7-8 and TRBJ2-2; 8 bases line up with TRBD2. Trimming at V came to 5 bases and at J to 5 bases, leaving 10 bases not matched to a gene. This CDR3 is built from 16 residues. Germline lookup yields CDR1 SGHVS and CDR2 FQNEAQ. CDR3 in amino acids: CASSPLKRGPTGELFF. The CDR3 DNA follows: TGTGCCAGCAGCCCTTTGAAGCGGGGGCCGACCGGGGAGCTGTTTTTT.

The chain carries TRBV27 and TRBJ2-2; D is perhaps TRBD2 (5 bases). The CDR3 runs to 8 residues. Germline loops: CDR1 MNHEY, CDR2 SMNVEV (reference sequence). V was shortened by 8 bases and J by 15 bases, with 7 bases between the two germline ends. For the CDR3, the DNA is TGTGCCAGCCACGGGATGTTTTTT. Protein sequence: CASHGMFF.

This clonotype has just a few counts. The gene calls are TRBV2 and TRBJ1-1; D is unclear. With 8 bases removed from V and 0 bases from J, the gap between germline ends came to 10 bases. This CDR3 has 13 residues. Germline CDR1 SNHLY, CDR2 FYNNEI. The CDR3 DNA reads as TGTGCCAGCGGGCCGGACGTGAACACTGAAGCTTTCTTT. Protein: CASGPDVNTEAFF. Filled out from reference TRBV2 and TRBJ1-1, the complete variable domain reads EPEVTQTPSHQVTQMGQEVILRCVPISNHLYFYWYRQILGQKVEFLVSFYNNEISEKSEIFDDQFSVERPDGSNFTLKIRSTKLEDSAMYFCASGPDVNTEAFFGQGTRLTVV.

The genes are TRBV30 and TRBJ2-5, with D perhaps matching TRBD2 (6 bases). Between the trimmed V and J ends, which lost 1 base and 6 bases, there was a span of 9 bases. The CDR3 runs 12 residues. The germline V gene encodes CDR1 GTSNPN and CDR2 SVGIG (reference sequence). The CDR3 coding sequence is TGTGCCTGGAGTGGCGGGGTAAAGACCCAGTACTTC. This translates into CAWSGGVKTQYF.

This clonotype was recorded many times. The J gene is TRBJ2-5, the V gene TRBV5-6; perhaps TRBD2 as D (6 bases). The CDR3 is 15 amino acids. Per germline, CDR1 SGHDT and CDR2 YYEEEE. V was pared by 0 bases and J by 0 bases, with 9 bases between. CDR3 DNA sequence: TGTGCCAGCAGCTTGGGGAGGGGATACCAAGAGACCCAGTACTTC. As protein: CASSLGRGYQETQYF.

The V gene is TRBV6-1, the J gene TRBJ2-7, with D possibly TRBD1 on 5 matching bases. The length of the CDR3 is 13 residues. With 2 bases removed from V and 3 bases from J, the gap between germline ends came to 8 bases. Germline V CDR1 and CDR2: MNHNS, SASEGT. Here the CDR3 reads CASSETRVYEQYF. The CDR3 DNA follows: TGTGCCAGCAGTGAAACCAGGGTCTACGAGCAGTACTTC.

This clonotype was counted many times. The chain joins TRBV21-1 to TRBJ2-7; the D segment call TRBD2 is taken from the table without a DNA check. TRBV21-1 is deemed a pseudogene. This CDR3 is 17 amino acids long. CDR3 sequence: CASSKAVRLAGADEQYF. CDR3 DNA sequence: TGTGCCAGCAGCAAAGCGGTCCGACTAGCGGGAGCCGACGAGCAGTACTTC.

This clonotype came up a few times. The CDR3 does not end in the conserved phenylalanine or tryptophan, so this is likely a read error. It is unclear where the CDR3 begins or ends on the DNA, so no DNA is shown, and the CDR3 is as TCRdb lists it. The V and J genes are TRBV3-1 and TRBJ2-3; no check of the table's D call, TRBD1, against the DNA was made. From germline, CDR1 is LGHDT and CDR2 YNNKEL (reference sequence). The CDR3 length is 14 residues, termini included. The CDR3 is CASSQTSWGPYFAG.

This clonotype appeared many times. The rearrangement links TRBV5-1 to TRBJ2-3; tentative D call: TRBD2 (6 bases). The length of the CDR3 is 17 residues. Germline assignment: CDR1 SGHRS and CDR2 YFSETQ. V was trimmed by 1 base and J by 0 bases, leaving 15 bases between them. This CDR3 reads CASSLLAYETSTDTQYF. The CDR3 DNA follows: TGCGCCAGCAGCTTGCTAGCGTACGAAACTAGCACAGATACGCAGTATTTT.

This clonotype was seen repeatedly, ten times or more. The J gene is TRBJ1-3, the V gene TRBV28; TRBD1 agrees at 7 bases. Trimming removed 6 bases from V and 2 bases from J; junction bases left unmatched: 4. Germline V gene data show CDR1 as MDHEN and CDR2 as SYDVKM. The CDR3 totals 14 residues. The CDR3, as DNA: TGTGCCAGCAGACCAACAGGGGCTGGAAACACCATATATTTT. Encoded protein: CASRPTGAGNTIYF.

This clonotype was detected ten times or more. V gene TRBV20-1 combines with J gene TRBJ1-2; D possibly corresponds to TRBD1 (5 bases). This CDR3 region has 13 residues. The V gene lost 3 bases and the J gene lost 8 bases, with 16 bases spanning the gap. The germline CDR1 and CDR2 sequences are DFQATT and SNEGSKA (reference sequence). The CDR3 DNA reads TGCAGTGCTAGCGGGGGGAATGGAGGGGGCTACACCTTC. It translates to CSASGGNGGGYTF.

This clonotype has a count of ten or more. V usage is TRBV11-2 and J usage is TRBJ1-6; a weak D match, TRBD1 (5 bases). This CDR3 comprises 18 residues. Germline V gives CDR1 SGHAT, CDR2 FQNNGV. Trimming stripped 0 bases from V and 9 bases from J, with 21 bases between. In DNA, the CDR3 is TGTGCCAGCAGCTTAGATCAGAGACGGCGCGGGGGGGGTTCACCCCTCCACTTT. Protein sequence: CASSLDQRRRGGGSPLHF. The full variable domain, in which reference TRBV11-2 and TRBJ1-6 provide the parts outside the CDR3, is EAGVAQSPRYKIIEKRQSVAFWCNPISGHATLYWYQQILGQGPKLLIQFQNNGVVDDSQLPKDRFSAERLKGVDSTLKIQPAKLEDSAVYLCASSLDQRRRGGGSPLHFGNGTRLTVT.

This clonotype has ten or more counts. The J gene is TRBJ2-7, the V gene TRBV5-1; 13 bases fit TRBD2. Trimming cost V 4 bases and J 3 bases; bases outside gene matches: 10. This CDR3 spans 17 amino acids. The germline CDR1 and CDR2 sequences are SGHRS and YFSETQ. CDR3 bases: TGCGCCAGCAGCATTCGGACTAGCGGGAGTATAAGCTACGAGCAGTACTTC. It encodes CASSIRTSGSISYEQYF.